The TCR beta chain under discussion was sequenced for a study of PD-1 blockade in classical Hodgkin lymphoma. As regards this clone: As yet, its antigen is unknown.

Sequenced by immunoSEQ multiplex PCR; TCRdb stores in-frame clones only, minus some. The data show around 26,000 clones, about 94% seen once. The time point is: newly diagnosed, previously untreated cHL patient sample. Untreated, newly diagnosed classical Hodgkin lymphoma PBMCs served for comparison. Study outcomes and limitations: It was reported that newly diagnosed patients had less baseline TCR diversity than healthy donors. Underlying causes for the observed repertoire differences were not defined, possibly disease activity or prior therapy.

The sample consisted of peripheral blood mononuclear cells (PBMCs). The TCR sequence derives from a human donor with classical Hodgkin lymphoma.

The CDR3 DNA is TGTGCCAGCAGCTTGATGAGGGACACTGAAGCTTTCTTT. Its protein product is CASSLMRDTEAFF. The V gene is TRBV7-2, the J gene TRBJ1-1, with D hard to call. Trimming left V 3 bases short and J 3 bases short, with 8 bases between. This CDR3 region has 13 residues. Looked up from germline, CDR1 is SGHTA and CDR2 is FQGNSA.